This paragraph covers one T cell receptor beta chain sequence. As yet, its antigen is unknown. The sample comes from a study of a mutant IDH1 vaccine in newly diagnosed glioma. The overall study: Patients received vaccination from 4-6 weeks after radiotherapy alone, or with temozolomide cycles. Patients previously underwent radiotherapy, temozolomide, or both, and most underwent both. Treated patients showed a male proportion of approximately 62%, a female proportion of about 40%, and a mean age of around 40 years.

This CDR3 has 16 residues. V was pared by 3 bases and J by 1 base, with 12 bases of the junction left unmatched. CDR1 and CDR2 from the germline V gene are GTSNPN and SVGIG (reference sequence). Generated by immunoSEQ multiplex PCR, the TCRdb table keeps only in-frame clones and is missing some. The sample has 75,000 to 85,000 clones; roughly 90% are singletons. Regarding time point: week 5, during vaccination. Doses consisted of 300 ug of mutant IDH1 20-mer peptide each, paired with topical imiquimod. General study points: Of the patients, roughly 93% had vaccine-induced immune responses.

Sequenced material: PBMCs, taken from a glioma patient whose treatment included an IDH1 peptide vaccine. This TCR was recovered from a woman between 45 and 65 years old with glioma. The chain is built from TRBV30 and TRBJ2-7; 7 bases agree with TRBD1. The CDR3 reads CAWRPTRQGFSYEQYF. The CDR3 coding sequence is TGTGCCTGGAGACCTACGAGACAGGGCTTTTCCTACGAGCAGTACTTC. The whole variable domain, remainder taken from reference TRBV30 and TRBJ2-7, is SQTIHQWPATLVQPVGSPLSLECTVEGTSNPNLYWYRQAAGRGLQLLFYSVGIGQISSEVPQNLSASRPQDRQFILSSKKLLLSDSGFYLCAWRPTRQGFSYEQYFGPGTRLTVT.